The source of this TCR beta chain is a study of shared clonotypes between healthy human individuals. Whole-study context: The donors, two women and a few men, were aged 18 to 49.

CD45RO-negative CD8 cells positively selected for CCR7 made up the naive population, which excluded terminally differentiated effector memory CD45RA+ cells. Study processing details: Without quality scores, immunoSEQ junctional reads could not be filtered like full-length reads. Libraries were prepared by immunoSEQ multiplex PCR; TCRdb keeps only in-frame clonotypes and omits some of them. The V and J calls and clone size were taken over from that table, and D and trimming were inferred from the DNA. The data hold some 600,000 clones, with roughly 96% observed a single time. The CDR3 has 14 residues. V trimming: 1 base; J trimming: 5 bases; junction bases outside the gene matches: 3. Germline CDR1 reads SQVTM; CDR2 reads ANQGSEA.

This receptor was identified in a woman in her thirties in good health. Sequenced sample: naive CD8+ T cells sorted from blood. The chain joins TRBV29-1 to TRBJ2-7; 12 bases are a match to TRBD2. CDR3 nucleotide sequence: TGCAGCGTTGAAGGACTAGCGGGAGTGAACGAGCAGTACTTC. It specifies CSVEGLAGVNEQYF.